The 4 T cell receptor beta chains given below trace back to one sample, sequenced in a study of blood T cell repertoires in COVID-19. Clones were sequenced by immunoSEQ multiplex PCR, and TCRdb holds only the in-frame ones, with some missing. The sample holds roughly 120,000 clones, around four fifths seen once. Sequencing used peripheral blood. These receptors were taken from a human donor in a cohort sampled during active COVID-19.

Here the CDR3 reads CASSLSLQGAIGYTF. The CDR3 DNA follows: TGCGCCAGCAGCCTATCTCTACAGGGGGCGATTGGCTACACCTTC. The chain is built from TRBV4-1 and TRBJ1-2, with 9 bases fitting TRBD1. The germline V gene has CDR1 MGHRA and CDR2 YSYEKL. The junction had 10 bases not matched to a gene; V was cut back by 4 bases and J by 7 bases. This CDR3 has 15 amino acids.

This sequence joins TRBV11-2 and TRBJ2-3; 9 bases fit TRBD2. Germline CDR1 and CDR2: SGHAT and FQNNGV. CDR3 length equals 16 residues. Trimming at V came to 8 bases and at J to 2 bases, leaving 11 bases not matched to a gene. In nucleotides, the CDR3 is TGTGCCAGCGGACCCGGGACTAGCTTTATCACAGATACGCAGTATTTT. It is translated as CASGPGTSFITDTQYF.

The rearrangement links TRBV3-1 (or the pseudogene TRBV3-2) to TRBJ1-4; tentatively, D is TRBD1 (5 bases). The CDR3 consists of 14 residues. V was cut by 4 bases and J by 7 bases, with 13 bases left in between. From germline, CDR1 is LGHDT and CDR2 YNNKEL (reference sequence). CDR3: CASSRDSAGEKLFF. CDR3 nucleotide sequence: TGTGCCAGCAGCCGGGACTCTGCGGGTGAAAAACTGTTTTTT.

This chain links TRBV7-2 with TRBJ2-2; TRBD2 might be the D (5 bases). The CDR3 covers 16 residues. Germline V CDR1 and CDR2: SGHTA, FQGNSA. V dropped 0 bases and J dropped 0 bases, with 8 bases sitting between them. The CDR3 sequence: CASSLARVSNTGELFF. DNA for the CDR3: TGTGCCAGCAGCTTAGCGAGGGTTTCGAACACCGGGGAGCTGTTTTTT.